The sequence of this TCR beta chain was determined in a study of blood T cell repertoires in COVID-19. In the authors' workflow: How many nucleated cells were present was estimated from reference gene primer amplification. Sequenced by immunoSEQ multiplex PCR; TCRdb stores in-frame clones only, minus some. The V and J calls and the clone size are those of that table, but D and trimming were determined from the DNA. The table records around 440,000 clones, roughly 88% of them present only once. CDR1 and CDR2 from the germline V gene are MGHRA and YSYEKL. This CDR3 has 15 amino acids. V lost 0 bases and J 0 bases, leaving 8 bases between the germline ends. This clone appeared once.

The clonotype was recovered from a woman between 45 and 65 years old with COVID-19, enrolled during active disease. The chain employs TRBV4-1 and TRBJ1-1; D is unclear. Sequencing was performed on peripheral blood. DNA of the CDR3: TGCGCCAGCAGCCAAGATCCGGGAATGAACACTGAAGCTTTCTTT. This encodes CASSQDPGMNTEAFF.